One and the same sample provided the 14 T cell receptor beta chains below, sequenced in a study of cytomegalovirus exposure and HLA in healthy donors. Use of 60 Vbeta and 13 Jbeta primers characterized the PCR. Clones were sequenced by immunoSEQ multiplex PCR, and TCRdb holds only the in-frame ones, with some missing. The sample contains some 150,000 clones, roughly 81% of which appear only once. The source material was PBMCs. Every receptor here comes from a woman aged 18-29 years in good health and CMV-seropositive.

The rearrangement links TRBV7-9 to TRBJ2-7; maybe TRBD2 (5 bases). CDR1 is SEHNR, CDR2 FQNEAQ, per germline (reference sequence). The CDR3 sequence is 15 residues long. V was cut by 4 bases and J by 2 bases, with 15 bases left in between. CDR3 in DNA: TGTGCCAGCAGCTCCGACTATACCTTTACCTACGAGCAGTACTTC. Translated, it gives CASSSDYTFTYEQYF.

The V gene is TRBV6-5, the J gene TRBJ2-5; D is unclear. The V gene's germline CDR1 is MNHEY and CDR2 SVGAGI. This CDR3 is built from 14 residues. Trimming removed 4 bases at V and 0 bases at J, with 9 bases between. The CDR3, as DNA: TGTGCCAGCAGTTCTGCAGACTACCAAGAGACCCAGTACTTC. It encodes CASSSADYQETQYF.

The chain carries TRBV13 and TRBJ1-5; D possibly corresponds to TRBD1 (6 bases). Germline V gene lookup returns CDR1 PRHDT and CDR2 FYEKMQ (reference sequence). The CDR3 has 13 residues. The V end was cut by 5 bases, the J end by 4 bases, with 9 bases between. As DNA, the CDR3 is TGTGCCAGCAGCCCGGACAGAAATCAGCCCCAGCATTTT. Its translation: CASSPDRNQPQHF.

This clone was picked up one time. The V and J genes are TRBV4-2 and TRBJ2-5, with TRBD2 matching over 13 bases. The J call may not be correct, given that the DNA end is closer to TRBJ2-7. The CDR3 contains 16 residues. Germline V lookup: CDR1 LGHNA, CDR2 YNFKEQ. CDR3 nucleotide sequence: TGTGCCAGCAGCCAAGATAAGACTAGCGGGGGGTACGAGCAGTACTTC. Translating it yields CASSQDKTSGGYEQYF.

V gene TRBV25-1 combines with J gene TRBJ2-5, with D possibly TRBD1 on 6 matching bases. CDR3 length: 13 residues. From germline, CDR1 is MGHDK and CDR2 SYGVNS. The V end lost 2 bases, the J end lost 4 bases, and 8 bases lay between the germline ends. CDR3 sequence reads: CASSEQGLETQYF. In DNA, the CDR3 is TGTGCCAGCAGTGAACAGGGGTTAGAGACCCAGTACTTC.

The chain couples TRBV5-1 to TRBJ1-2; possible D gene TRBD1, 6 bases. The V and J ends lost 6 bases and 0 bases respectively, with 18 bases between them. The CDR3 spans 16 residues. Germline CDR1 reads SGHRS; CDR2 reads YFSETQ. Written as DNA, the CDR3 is TGCGCCAGCAAACCTTTTCGGGGGGCCCCTAACTATGGCTACACCTTC. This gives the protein CASKPFRGAPNYGYTF.

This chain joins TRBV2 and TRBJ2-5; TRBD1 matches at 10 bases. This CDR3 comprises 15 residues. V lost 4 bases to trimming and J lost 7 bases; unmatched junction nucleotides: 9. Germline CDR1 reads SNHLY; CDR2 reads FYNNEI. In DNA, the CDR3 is TGTGCCAGCAGTGTTGGACAGGGGGGAGCGTGGACCCAGTACTTC. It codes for CASSVGQGGAWTQYF.

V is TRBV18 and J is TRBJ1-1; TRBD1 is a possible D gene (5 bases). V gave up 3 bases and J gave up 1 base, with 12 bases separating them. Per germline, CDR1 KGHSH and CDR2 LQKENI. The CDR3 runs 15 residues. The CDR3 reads CASSPPLRANTEAFF. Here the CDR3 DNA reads TGTGCCAGCTCACCCCCCCTCAGGGCGAACACTGAAGCTTTCTTT.

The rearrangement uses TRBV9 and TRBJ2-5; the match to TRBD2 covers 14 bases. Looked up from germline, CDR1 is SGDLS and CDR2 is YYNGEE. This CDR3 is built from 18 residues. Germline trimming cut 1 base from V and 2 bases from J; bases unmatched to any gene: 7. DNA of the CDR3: TGTGCCAGCAGCGTATCAACTGGGACTAGCGGGGGTCAAGAGACCCAGTACTTC. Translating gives CASSVSTGTSGGQETQYF.

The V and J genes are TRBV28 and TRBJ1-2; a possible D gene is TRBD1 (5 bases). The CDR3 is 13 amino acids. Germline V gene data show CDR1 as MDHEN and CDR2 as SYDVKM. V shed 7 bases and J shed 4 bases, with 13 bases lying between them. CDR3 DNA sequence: TGTGCCAGCAACCCCGCAGGGTCCTATGGCTACACCTTC. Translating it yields CASNPAGSYGYTF.

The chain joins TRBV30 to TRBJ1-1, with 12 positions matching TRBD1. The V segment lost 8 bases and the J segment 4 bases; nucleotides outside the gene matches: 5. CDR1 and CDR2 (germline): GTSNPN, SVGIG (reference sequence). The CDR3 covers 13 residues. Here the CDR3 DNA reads TGTGCCCGAGGGACAGGGGGCGGCACTGAAGCTTTCTTT. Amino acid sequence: CARGTGGGTEAFF.

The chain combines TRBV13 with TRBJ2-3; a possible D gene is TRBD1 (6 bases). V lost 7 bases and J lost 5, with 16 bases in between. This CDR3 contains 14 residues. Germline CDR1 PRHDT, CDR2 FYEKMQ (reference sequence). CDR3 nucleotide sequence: TGTGCCAGCATCAGAGACAGGACTGTAGATACGCAGTATTTT. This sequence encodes CASIRDRTVDTQYF.

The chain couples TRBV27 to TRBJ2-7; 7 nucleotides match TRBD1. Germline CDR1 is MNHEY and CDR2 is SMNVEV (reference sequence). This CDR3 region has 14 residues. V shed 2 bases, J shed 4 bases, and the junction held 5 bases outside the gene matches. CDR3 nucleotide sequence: TGTGCCAGCAGTTTACGACAGGGAGAGTACGAGCAGTACTTC. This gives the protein CASSLRQGEYEQYF.

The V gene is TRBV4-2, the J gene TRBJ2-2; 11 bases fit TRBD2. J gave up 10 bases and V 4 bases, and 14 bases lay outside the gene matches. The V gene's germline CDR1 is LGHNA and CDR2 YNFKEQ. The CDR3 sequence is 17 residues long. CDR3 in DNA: TGTGCCAGCAGCCCGCTATCCGGGACTAGCGGCACGACGGAGCTGTTTTTT. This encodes CASSPLSGTSGTTELFF.